A selection of T cell receptor beta chains follows, all from one sample in a study of regulatory T cells in long-lasting Graves disease. From the multiplex PCR reads, TCRdb called clonotypes with MiXCR, one entry per CDR3 protein. This sample has around 320,000 distinct CDR3 sequences; around 15% occur once, and the top ten carry roughly 29%. The sample also formed part of further work on T cells in Graves' hyperthyroidism and ophthalmopathy.

The sequencing used peripheral blood mononuclear cells (PBMCs), collected at new diagnosis, from a patient treated with antithyroid drugs. The source of these receptors is a man aged 40-49 years with Graves disease. CDR3s include the opening cysteine and the closing phenylalanine or tryptophan. A D gene is named only where the DNA matches it firmly. Expanded clones get a size class; other rows say once, few or many, or leave the size out.

D | J | size | V | DNA | CDR3
TRBD1 | TRBJ1-1 | few | TRBV6-2/TRBV6-3 | TGTGCCAGCAGCCTACAGGGGTTAATTCCCACTGAAGCTTTCTTT | CASSLQGLIPTEAFF
- | TRBJ2-5 | many | TRBV5-1 | TGCGCCAGCAGCTTGGGAGACGGGGGGCTCCAAGAGACCCAGTACTTC | CASSLGDGGLQETQYF
TRBD2 | TRBJ2-1 | - | TRBV20-1 | TGCAGTGCCTCCGGGACTAGCCCTTACAATGAGCAGTTCTTC | CSASGTSPYNEQFF
TRBD1 | TRBJ2-7 | - | TRBV14 | TGTGCCAGCAGCCAAGCTAGGGGACAGGGCCGCTACGAGCAGTACTTC | CASSQARGQGRYEQYF
- | TRBJ1-3 | - | TRBV9 | TGTGCCAGCAGCGTAGCCCCGGCCTCTGGAAACACCATATATTTT | CASSVAPASGNTIYF
- | TRBJ2-7 | few | TRBV18 | TGTGCCAGCTCATCCACAGGGCTCGAGCAGTACTTC | CASSSTGLEQYF
- | TRBJ1-4 | few | TRBV11-1 | TGTGCCAGCAGCCAAATATTCGGGGCGCCCGATGAAAAACTGTTTTTT | CASSQIFGAPDEKLFF
- | TRBJ2-7 | few | TRBV9 | TGTGCCAGCAGCGTGTCTGGGACTGCCGCCTACGAGCAGTACTTC | CASSVSGTAAYEQYF
- | TRBJ1-4 | - | TRBV20-1 | TGCAGTGCCGCGGTCGGAGCCAGCCATACCCAGGAAAAACTGTTTTTT | CSAAVGASHTQEKLFF
- | TRBJ1-6 | - | TRBV24-1 | TGTGCCACCAGTGATTTGCGGGAGGGGAACTCACCCCTCCACTTT | CATSDLREGNSPLHF
- | TRBJ2-7 | once | TRBV4-1 | TGCGCCAGCAGCCAATCGGCGAGGGGCCCCTACGAGCAGTACTTC | CASSQSARGPYEQYF
- | TRBJ1-2 | many | TRBV3-1 | TGTGCCAGCAGCCAAGTGAACAGCAACTATGGCTACACCTTC | CASSQVNSNYGYTF
TRBD2 | TRBJ2-1 | - | TRBV5-1 | TGTGCCAGCAGCTTGGGTTGGCGAGCGGGGGCCACCCTTGTATGGTACAATGAGCAGTTCTTC | CASSLGWRAGATLVWYNEQFF
TRBD1 | TRBJ1-4 | - | TRBV19 | TGTGCCAGTAGTAGATACAGGGGGACTAATGAAAAACTGTTTTTT | CASSRYRGTNEKLFF
- | TRBJ1-1 | few | TRBV7-2 | TGTGTCAGCAGCGACACCGGAAACACTGAAGCTTTCTTT | CVSSDTGNTEAFF
- | TRBJ1-2 | few | TRBV4-2 | TGTGCCAGCAGCCAAGGCGTCTACTATGGCTACACCTTC | CASSQGVYYGYTF
- | TRBJ2-7 | many | TRBV5-1 | TGCGCCAGCAGCTTCGGCAGCTCCTACGAGCAGTACTTC | CASSFGSSYEQYF
- | TRBJ2-5 | few | TRBV29-1 | TGCAGCGTTGCTCGAGCGATCGGAGAGACCCAGTACTTC | CSVARAIGETQYF
- | TRBJ2-3 | - | TRBV5-1 | TGCGCCAGCGGCTTGGCCATTGGTTACGCAGATACGCAGTATTTT | CASGLAIGYADTQYF
- | TRBJ2-1 | many | TRBV18 | TGTGCCAGCTCGGCTACTGAAGGGGTAAGGGAGCAGTTCTTC | CASSATEGVREQFF
- | TRBJ1-1 | many | TRBV25-1 | TGTGCCAGCAGTGAACTTTTGGGGGCCGGCACTGAAGCTTTCTTT | CASSELLGAGTEAFF
- | TRBJ2-4 | many | TRBV28 | TGTGCCAGCAGTCCGGACAGCAAAAACATTCAGTACTTC | CASSPDSKNIQYF
- | TRBJ2-1 | many | TRBV4-2 | TGTGCCAGCAGCCAAGTAGCGGTTACGGGTGAGCAGTTCTTC | CASSQVAVTGEQFF
TRBD1 | TRBJ2-1 | many | TRBV6-1 | TGTGCCAGCAGCCGGGACAGGGGAAACAATGAGCAGTTCTTC | CASSRDRGNNEQFF
- | TRBJ1-4 | - | TRBV19 | TGTGCCAGTACCCCGCCGGGGTGGTTAGGTGAAAAACTGTTTTTT | CASTPPGWLGEKLFF
- | TRBJ1-6 | many | TRBV6-6 | TGTGCCAGCAGCAATCAACGGGGGGCTTCACCCCTCCACTTT | CASSNQRGASPLHF
- | TRBJ2-3 | many | TRBV20-1 | TGCAGTGCCACGGGGGTGGGTACGCAGTATTTT | CSATGVGTQYF
- | TRBJ1-2 | few | TRBV28 | TGTGCCAGCAGTTTAGCCAGGGCGACAAGATTCTTC | CASSLARATRFF